One sample yielded the 8 T cell receptor beta chains listed below, sequenced in a study of blood T cell repertoires in COVID-19. This table comes from immunoSEQ multiplex PCR, and its TCRdb copy is limited to in-frame clones, with some not included. The sample lists approximately 79,000 clones; approximately 80% were seen once. Sequenced sample: peripheral blood. The receptor source for this set is a man aged 45-65 years with COVID-19, enrolled during active disease.

This chain links TRBV3-1 (or the pseudogene TRBV3-2) with TRBJ2-7, with TRBD1 as a possible D gene (6 bases). The CDR3 has 13 amino acids. Trimming cost V 4 bases and J 2 bases, with 9 bases left between them. Germline assignment: CDR1 LGHDT and CDR2 YNNKEL (reference sequence). The CDR3 DNA reads as TGTGCCAGCAGCCGCCGGACAGCCTACGAGCAGTACTTC. Its protein product is CASSRRTAYEQYF.

Here the CDR3 reads CASSFRTSAPNEQFF. CDR3 sequence (DNA): TGTGCCAGCAGCTTTCGGACTAGCGCACCAAATGAGCAGTTCTTC. The genes are TRBV11-2 and TRBJ2-1; 9 positions agree with TRBD2. V shed 3 bases, J shed 7 bases, and the junction held 7 bases outside the gene matches. CDR3 length: 15 residues. CDR1 and CDR2 from the germline V gene are SGHAT and FQNNGV.

The rearrangement joins TRBV7-8 to TRBJ2-7; possible D gene TRBD1, 5 bases. The CDR3 sequence is 13 residues long. The V end was cut by 1 base, the J end by 7 bases, with 11 bases between. Germline lookup yields CDR1 SGHVS and CDR2 FQNEAQ. CDR3: CASSLEGVGEQYF. CDR3 sequence (DNA): TGTGCCAGCAGCTTAGAAGGGGTTGGAGAGCAGTACTTC.

This CDR3 is CSVENRANYGYTF. The CDR3 coding sequence is TGCAGCGTTGAAAACAGAGCTAACTATGGCTACACCTTC. The rearrangement uses TRBV29-1 and TRBJ1-2; D gene uncertain. CDR3 length equals 13 residues. Germline V gene sequence: CDR1 SQVTM, CDR2 ANQGSEA. V lost 2 bases, J lost 0 bases, and 7 bases lay in between.

The chain carries TRBV19 and TRBJ2-5, with TRBD2 matching 10 bases. J lost 6 bases, V lost 5 bases, and 12 bases had no gene match. Germline assignment: CDR1 LNHDA and CDR2 SQIVND (reference sequence). This CDR3 region has 16 residues. The CDR3 DNA reads TGTGCCAGTAGTCCCCTGAGCGGGAGGGCCTTGAAGACCCAGTACTTC. Protein product: CASSPLSGRALKTQYF. The whole variable domain, remainder taken from reference TRBV19 and TRBJ2-5, is DGGITQSPKYLFRKEGQNVTLSCEQNLNHDAMYWYRQDPGQGLRLIYYSQIVNDFQKGDIAEGYSVSREKKESFPLTVTSAQKNPTAFYLCASSPLSGRALKTQYFGPGTRLLVL.

The chain links TRBV3-1 (or the pseudogene TRBV3-2) to TRBJ2-1, with 15 nucleotides matching TRBD2. The V segment lost 4 bases and the J segment 10 bases; nucleotides outside the gene matches: 2. Germline assignment: CDR1 LGHDT and CDR2 YNNKEL (reference sequence). The CDR3 loop spans 14 amino acids. CDR3 DNA: TGTGCCAGCAGCCCCGGGACTAGCGGGAGGGAGCAGTTCTTC. This encodes CASSPGTSGREQFF.

The chain employs TRBV28 and TRBJ1-2; D is perhaps TRBD1 (6 bases). V was shortened by 2 bases and J by 2 bases, with 9 bases between the two germline ends. CDR3 size: 14 residues. Germline V gene data show CDR1 as MDHEN and CDR2 as SYDVKM. The CDR3 DNA sequence: TGTGCCAGCAGTTTACCAGGGGAGAACTATGGCTACACCTTC. Its protein is CASSLPGENYGYTF.

The rearrangement links TRBV11-2 to TRBJ2-1, with D unresolved. Germline loops: CDR1 SGHAT, CDR2 FQNNGV. Trimming took off 1 base at V and 9 bases at J, with 19 bases between the two ends. The CDR3 contains 16 residues. CDR3: CASSLGLGNPKIEQFF. Here the CDR3 DNA reads TGTGCCAGCAGCTTAGGTCTGGGCAACCCTAAAATTGAGCAGTTCTTC.